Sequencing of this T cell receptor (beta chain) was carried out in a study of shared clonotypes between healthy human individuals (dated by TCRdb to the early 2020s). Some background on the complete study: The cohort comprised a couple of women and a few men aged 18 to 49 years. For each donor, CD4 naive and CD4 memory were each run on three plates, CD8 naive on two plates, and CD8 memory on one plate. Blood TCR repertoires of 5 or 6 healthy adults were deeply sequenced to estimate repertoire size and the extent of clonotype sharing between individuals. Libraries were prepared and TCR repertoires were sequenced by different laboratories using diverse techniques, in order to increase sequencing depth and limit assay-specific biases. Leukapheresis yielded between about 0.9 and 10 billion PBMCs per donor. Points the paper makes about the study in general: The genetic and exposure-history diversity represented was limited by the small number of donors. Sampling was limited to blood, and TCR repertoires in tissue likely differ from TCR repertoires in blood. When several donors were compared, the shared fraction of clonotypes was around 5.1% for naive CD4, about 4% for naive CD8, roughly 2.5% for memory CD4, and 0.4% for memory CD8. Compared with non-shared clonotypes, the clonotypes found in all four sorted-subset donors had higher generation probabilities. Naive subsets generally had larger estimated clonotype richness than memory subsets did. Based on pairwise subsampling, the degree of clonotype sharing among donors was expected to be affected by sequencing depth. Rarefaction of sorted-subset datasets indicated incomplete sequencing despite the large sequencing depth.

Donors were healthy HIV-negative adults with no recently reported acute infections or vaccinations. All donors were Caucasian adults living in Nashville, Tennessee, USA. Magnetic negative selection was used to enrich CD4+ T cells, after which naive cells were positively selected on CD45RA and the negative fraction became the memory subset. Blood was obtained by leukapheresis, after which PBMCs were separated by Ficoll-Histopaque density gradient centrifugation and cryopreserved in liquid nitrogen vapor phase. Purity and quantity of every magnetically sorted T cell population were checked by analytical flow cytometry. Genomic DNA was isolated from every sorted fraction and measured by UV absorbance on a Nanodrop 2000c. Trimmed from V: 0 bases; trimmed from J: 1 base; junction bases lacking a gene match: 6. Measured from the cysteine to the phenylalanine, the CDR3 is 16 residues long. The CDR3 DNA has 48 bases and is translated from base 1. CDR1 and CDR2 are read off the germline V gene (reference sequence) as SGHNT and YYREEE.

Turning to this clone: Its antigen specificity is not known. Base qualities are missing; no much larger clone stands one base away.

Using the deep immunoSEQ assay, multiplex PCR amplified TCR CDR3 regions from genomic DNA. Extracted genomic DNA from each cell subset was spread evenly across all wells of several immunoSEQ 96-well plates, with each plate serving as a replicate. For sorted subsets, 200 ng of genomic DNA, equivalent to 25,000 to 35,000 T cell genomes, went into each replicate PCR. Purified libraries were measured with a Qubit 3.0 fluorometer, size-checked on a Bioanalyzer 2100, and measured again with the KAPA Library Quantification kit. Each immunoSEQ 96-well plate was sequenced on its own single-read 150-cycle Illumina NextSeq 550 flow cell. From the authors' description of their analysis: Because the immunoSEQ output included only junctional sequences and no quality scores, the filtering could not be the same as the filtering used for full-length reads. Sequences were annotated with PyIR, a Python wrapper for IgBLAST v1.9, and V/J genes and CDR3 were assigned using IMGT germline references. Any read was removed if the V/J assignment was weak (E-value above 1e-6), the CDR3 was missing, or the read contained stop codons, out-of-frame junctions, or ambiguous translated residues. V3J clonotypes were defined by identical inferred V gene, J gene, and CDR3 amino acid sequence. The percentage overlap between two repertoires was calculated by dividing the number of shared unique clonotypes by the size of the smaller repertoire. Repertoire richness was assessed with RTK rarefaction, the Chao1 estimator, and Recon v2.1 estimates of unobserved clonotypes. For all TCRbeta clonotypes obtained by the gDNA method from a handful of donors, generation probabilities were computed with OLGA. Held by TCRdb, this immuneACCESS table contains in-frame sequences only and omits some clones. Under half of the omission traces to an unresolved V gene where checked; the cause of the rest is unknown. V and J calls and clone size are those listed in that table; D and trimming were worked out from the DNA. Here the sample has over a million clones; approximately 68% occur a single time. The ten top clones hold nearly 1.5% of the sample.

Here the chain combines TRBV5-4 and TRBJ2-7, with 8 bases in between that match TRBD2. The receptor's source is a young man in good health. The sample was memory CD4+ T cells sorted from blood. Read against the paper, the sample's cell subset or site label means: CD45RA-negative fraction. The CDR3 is CASSLVGGVESYEQYF. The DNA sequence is TGTGCCAGCAGCTTGGTCGGGGGGGTCGAATCCTACGAGCAGTACTTC.